The rows below give T cell receptor beta chains drawn from one sample of a study of control samples from healthy donors and cancer patients. Clones were read by immunoSEQ multiplex PCR, and TCRdb kept only the in-frame ones, dropping some. The sample comprises 70,000 to 100,000 clones, 91% of which are singletons, and 17% rests with the top ten. The material sequenced was blood. Receptors were obtained from a man in his fifties or sixties in good health. Each CDR3 is given with its conserved first and last residue. A D gene is named only where the DNA matches it firmly. A row's size may be missing; if present it is once, few, many or a size class.

>TRBD1|NA|TRBV20-1|TRBJ2-1
CSASRDRGPNEQFF
TGCAGTGCTAGTCGGGACAGGGGCCCCAATGAGCAGTTCTTC
>NA|NA|TRBV5-4|TRBJ2-1
CASSRIASSYNEQFF
TGTGCCAGCAGCCGGATAGCGAGCTCCTACAATGAGCAGTTCTTC
>TRBD1|NA|TRBV18|TRBJ1-1
CASSTQGGGTEAFF
TGTGCCAGCTCAACACAGGGGGGCGGCACTGAAGCTTTCTTT
>NA|NA|TRBV6-5|TRBJ1-1
CASSPFLNTEAFF
TGTGCCAGCAGTCCCTTCTTGAACACTGAAGCTTTCTTT
>NA|NA|TRBV27|TRBJ1-6
CASGLYNSPLHF
TGTGCCAGCGGGTTATATAATTCACCCCTCCACTTT
>NA|NA|TRBV24-1|TRBJ2-2
CATRQDGNTGELFF
TGTGCCACCAGACAGGACGGAAACACCGGGGAGCTGTTTTTT
>NA|NA|TRBV5-1|TRBJ2-2
CASSLASRDAPGELFF
TGCGCCAGCAGCTTGGCTAGCCGAGACGCACCCGGGGAGCTGTTTTTT
>NA|NA|TRBV18|TRBJ2-2
CASSPLTDTGELFF
TGTGCCAGCTCACCCCTGACAGACACCGGGGAGCTGTTTTTT
>NA|NA|TRBV19|TRBJ1-5
CASSIGGGEGNQPQHF
TGTGCCAGTAGTATCGGGGGGGGAGAGGGCAATCAGCCCCAGCATTTT
>TRBD1|NA|TRBV5-4|TRBJ2-3
CASSSGVTGGQDTQYF
TGTGCCAGCAGTTCCGGCGTGACAGGGGGACAAGATACGCAGTATTTT
>TRBD2|once|TRBV15|TRBJ2-1
CATSRGTSGVNEQFF
TGTGCCACCAGCAGAGGGACTAGCGGGGTAAATGAGCAGTTCTTC
>TRBD2|NA|TRBV3-1/TRBV3-2|TRBJ2-5
CASSQEYGSGGQWETQYF
TGTGCCAGCAGCCAAGAATACGGTAGCGGGGGGCAGTGGGAGACCCAGTACTTC
>NA|NA|TRBV6-6|TRBJ1-2
CASSYLDTNYGYTF
TGTGCCAGCAGTTACCTTGATACTAACTATGGCTACACCTTC
>NA|NA|TRBV19|TRBJ2-7
CASSIDPSSPVHEQYF
TGTGCCAGTAGTATAGATCCCTCTAGCCCTGTCCACGAGCAGTACTTC
>NA|NA|TRBV5-4|TRBJ2-3
CASSSGESTDTQYF
TGTGCCAGCAGCTCGGGGGAAAGCACAGATACGCAGTATTTT
>TRBD1|NA|TRBV6-2/TRBV6-3|TRBJ1-5
CASSHGQGNQPQHF
TGTGCCAGCAGTCATGGACAGGGAAATCAGCCCCAGCATTTT
>NA|NA|TRBV4-1|TRBJ2-3
CASSQDRTQGTDTQYF
TGCGCCAGCAGCCAAGATAGGACCCAAGGCACAGATACGCAGTATTTT
>NA|NA|TRBV6-5|TRBJ2-5
CASSLAVGWETQYF
TGTGCCAGCAGTTTAGCGGTCGGGTGGGAGACCCAGTACTTC
>TRBD1|NA|TRBV19|TRBJ2-6
CASRGPPGTGGAGANVLTF
TGTGCCAGTCGCGGGCCCCCCGGGACAGGGGGCGCTGGGGCCAACGTCCTGACTTTC
>NA|NA|TRBV2|TRBJ2-1
CASSERKGNEQFF
TGTGCCAGCAGTGAAAGGAAAGGCAATGAGCAGTTCTTC
>NA|once|TRBV24-1|TRBJ2-2
CATSDPGAPANTGELFF
TGTGCCACCAGTGATCCGGGGGCCCCCGCGAACACCGGGGAGCTGTTTTTT
>NA|NA|TRBV6-5|TRBJ1-2
CASSTEMRSNGYTF
TGTGCCAGCAGTACGGAAATGAGATCAAATGGCTACACCTTC
>NA|NA|TRBV29-1|TRBJ1-1
CSVRETGSTEAFF
TGCAGCGTCCGGGAGACGGGGAGCACTGAAGCTTTCTTT
>TRBD1|NA|TRBV12-5|TRBJ1-5
CASGLVLMDRANQPQHF
TGTGCTAGTGGTTTGGTACTTATGGACAGGGCCAATCAGCCCCAGCATTTT
>NA|NA|TRBV7-2|TRBJ2-5
CASSSSFPRETQYF
TGTGCCAGCAGCTCATCCTTCCCTCGGGAGACCCAGTACTTC
>NA|once|TRBV27|TRBJ1-5
CASRGQGNQPQHF
TGTGCCAGCAGAGGCCAAGGAAATCAGCCCCAGCATTTT
>NA|once|TRBV4-1|TRBJ2-4
CASSQEGGIAKNIQYF
TGCGCCAGCAGCCAGGAGGGTGGGATAGCCAAAAACATTCAGTACTTC
>TRBD1|NA|TRBV6-6|TRBJ1-5
CASRFDRVSNQPQHF
TGTGCCAGCAGGTTTGACAGGGTTAGCAATCAGCCCCAGCATTTT
>TRBD1|NA|TRBV25-1|TRBJ2-3
CASTREGGNTDTQYF
TGTGCCAGCACCCGGGAAGGGGGCAACACAGATACGCAGTATTTT
>TRBD2|few|TRBV6-1|TRBJ2-1
CASSDRTSGFYNEQFF
TGTGCCAGCAGTGATAGGACTAGCGGTTTCTACAATGAGCAGTTCTTC
>NA|once|TRBV7-8|TRBJ2-1
CASSLEVAGPHEQFF
TGTGCCAGCAGCTTAGAGGTAGCAGGCCCCCATGAGCAGTTCTTC
>NA|NA|TRBV6-2/TRBV6-3|TRBJ1-5
CASSWPYQPQHF
TGTGCCAGCAGTTGGCCCTATCAGCCCCAGCATTTT
>NA|NA|TRBV6-5|TRBJ1-3
CASCLDRNSGNTIYF
TGTGCCAGCTGCCTTGACAGGAACTCTGGAAACACCATATATTTT
>NA|NA|TRBV4-3|TRBJ1-2
CASSQDGSSSMGYTF
TGCGCCAGCAGCCAAGATGGCTCGAGCTCTATGGGCTACACCTTC
>TRBD1|NA|TRBV27|TRBJ1-1
CASSFTGGTEAFF
TGTGCCAGCAGTTTTACAGGGGGCACTGAAGCTTTCTTT
>NA|NA|TRBV27|TRBJ1-6
CASSLDTGFSYNSPLHF
TGTGCCAGCAGTTTGGACACTGGATTCTCCTATAATTCACCCCTCCACTTT
>NA|once|TRBV7-8|TRBJ2-1
CASSRSYGGGLSSYNEQFF
TGTGCCAGCAGCCGCAGCTATGGCGGGGGCCTAAGCTCCTACAATGAGCAGTTCTTC
>TRBD1|NA|TRBV7-2|TRBJ1-4
CASRGQLATNEKLFF
TGTGCCAGCAGGGGACAGCTTGCAACTAATGAAAAACTGTTTTTT
>NA|NA|TRBV5-6|TRBJ2-1
CASSFRGPTLDEQFF
TGTGCCAGCAGCTTCAGAGGACCGACTCTGGATGAGCAGTTCTTC
>NA|NA|TRBV7-2|TRBJ1-1
CASSLPRVGETEAFF
TGTGCCAGCAGCTTACCCCGTGTGGGGGAGACTGAAGCTTTCTTT
>NA|NA|TRBV7-2|TRBJ2-2
CASSLESVNTGELFF
TGTGCCAGCAGCTTAGAGTCGGTGAACACCGGGGAGCTGTTTTTT
>NA|NA|TRBV21-1|TRBJ1-2
CASSKGDGTIETF
TGTGCCAGCAGCAAAGGGGACGGTACTATTGAGACCTTC